This TCR beta chain was sequenced in a study of response to subunit inactivated influenza vaccine. This clonotype came up a few times. TCRdb re-called the RT-PCR reads with MiXCR, one entry per CDR3 protein. The repertoire holds around 490,000 distinct CDR3 sequences, with less than 8% as singletons. With 6 bases clipped from V and 4 bases from J, the junction kept 7 bases outside the gene matches. CDR3 length equals 15 residues. The TCR was taken from a man aged 50-75 years who received an inactivated influenza vaccine. The material sequenced was PBMCs from blood, taken around 25 months after vaccination. The V call is TRBV12-3 or TRBV12-4, the J call TRBJ1-5, with 9 positions matching TRBD1. CDR3 bases: TGTGCCAGCAGGGCCAAGGGGACAGGGAATCAGCCCCAGCATTTT. As protein: CASRAKGTGNQPQHF.